This is a list of T cell receptor beta chains from one sample in a study of human thymus T cells. The data were produced by immunoSEQ multiplex PCR, yet TCRdb's version contains in-frame clones alone and is incomplete. Counted here are roughly 54,000 clones, 94% occurring once; the ten biggest clones make up about 6.5%. Material for sequencing was blood. Receptors were obtained from a boy less than two years old with a congenital heart defect but otherwise immunologically healthy. The conserved cysteine and the conserved F or W are not part of the CDR3 here. Each record gives: J gene, V gene, CDR3 length, D gene, clone size, CDR3 protein. D genes are given only for firm matches. Clone size is given for some rows only: seen once, a few or many times, or a class if the clone is expanded.

j_call: TRBJ2-5; v_call: TRBV5-1; cdr3_length: 12; d_call: NA; clone_size: NA; cdr3_aa: ASSLFLDEETQY
j_call: TRBJ2-3; v_call: TRBV27; cdr3_length: 11; d_call: NA; clone_size: NA; cdr3_aa: ASSLTQTDTQY
j_call: TRBJ2-4; v_call: TRBV5-1; cdr3_length: 15; d_call: NA; clone_size: NA; cdr3_aa: ASSGGNLDGAKNIQY
j_call: TRBJ2-7; v_call: TRBV4-1; cdr3_length: 12; d_call: NA; clone_size: NA; cdr3_aa: ASSLGGASYEQY
j_call: TRBJ1-5; v_call: TRBV7-8; cdr3_length: 16; d_call: NA; clone_size: NA; cdr3_aa: ASSLAFGTEGFNQPQH
j_call: TRBJ2-7; v_call: TRBV6-1; cdr3_length: 12; d_call: TRBD1; clone_size: NA; cdr3_aa: ASSRTGLSYEQY
j_call: TRBJ2-3; v_call: TRBV7-7; cdr3_length: 12; d_call: NA; clone_size: NA; cdr3_aa: ASSLRDGGDTQY
j_call: TRBJ2-3; v_call: TRBV7-3; cdr3_length: 10; d_call: NA; clone_size: NA; cdr3_aa: ASSLNGDTQY
j_call: TRBJ1-4; v_call: TRBV18; cdr3_length: 12; d_call: NA; clone_size: NA; cdr3_aa: ASSPQATNEKLF
j_call: TRBJ2-7; v_call: TRBV19; cdr3_length: 12; d_call: TRBD2; clone_size: NA; cdr3_aa: ASTTSGRRYEQY
j_call: TRBJ1-2; v_call: TRBV9; cdr3_length: 12; d_call: NA; clone_size: NA; cdr3_aa: ASSVADGRRGYT
j_call: TRBJ1-1; v_call: TRBV2; cdr3_length: 9; d_call: NA; clone_size: once; cdr3_aa: ASTPNTEAF
j_call: TRBJ2-3; v_call: TRBV2; cdr3_length: 13; d_call: TRBD1; clone_size: NA; cdr3_aa: ASRSRGQGGDTQY
j_call: TRBJ1-2; v_call: TRBV25-1; cdr3_length: 13; d_call: TRBD1; clone_size: NA; cdr3_aa: ASTTGYPGQYGYT
j_call: TRBJ2-3; v_call: TRBV27; cdr3_length: 12; d_call: NA; clone_size: once; cdr3_aa: ASSLVGAKDTQY
j_call: TRBJ2-3; v_call: TRBV6-5; cdr3_length: 13; d_call: TRBD2; clone_size: NA; cdr3_aa: ASSPTSGGGDTQY
j_call: TRBJ1-1; v_call: TRBV7-2; cdr3_length: 10; d_call: NA; clone_size: once; cdr3_aa: ASSLRGTEAF
j_call: TRBJ1-2; v_call: TRBV7-9; cdr3_length: 12; d_call: NA; clone_size: NA; cdr3_aa: ASSLDRGIYGYT
j_call: TRBJ2-1; v_call: TRBV4-2; cdr3_length: 12; d_call: NA; clone_size: NA; cdr3_aa: ASSQEELYNEQF
j_call: TRBJ2-7; v_call: TRBV30; cdr3_length: 10; d_call: NA; clone_size: NA; cdr3_aa: AWSVLSYEQY
j_call: TRBJ2-5; v_call: TRBV7-6; cdr3_length: 12; d_call: TRBD2; clone_size: NA; cdr3_aa: ASSSSGGWETQY
j_call: TRBJ2-3; v_call: TRBV7-2; cdr3_length: 12; d_call: NA; clone_size: once; cdr3_aa: ASSLTVSTDTQY
j_call: TRBJ1-2; v_call: TRBV4-1; cdr3_length: 14; d_call: NA; clone_size: NA; cdr3_aa: ASSQDLVGSHYGYT
j_call: TRBJ2-7; v_call: TRBV7-2; cdr3_length: 12; d_call: NA; clone_size: NA; cdr3_aa: ASSLGAVPYEQY
j_call: TRBJ2-7; v_call: TRBV7-9; cdr3_length: 9; d_call: NA; clone_size: NA; cdr3_aa: ASTGSYEQY
j_call: TRBJ2-7; v_call: TRBV19; cdr3_length: 14; d_call: NA; clone_size: NA; cdr3_aa: ASSISSVGTPYEQY
j_call: TRBJ1-4; v_call: TRBV5-1; cdr3_length: 13; d_call: NA; clone_size: NA; cdr3_aa: ASSWTGPPGEKLF
j_call: TRBJ2-1; v_call: TRBV7-3; cdr3_length: 11; d_call: NA; clone_size: NA; cdr3_aa: ASSLTVGDEQF
j_call: TRBJ2-1; v_call: TRBV30; cdr3_length: 10; d_call: NA; clone_size: once; cdr3_aa: ACRTPLNEQF
j_call: TRBJ2-1; v_call: TRBV5-6; cdr3_length: 13; d_call: TRBD1; clone_size: NA; cdr3_aa: ASTPGTGVYNEQF
j_call: TRBJ2-3; v_call: TRBV10-3; cdr3_length: 11; d_call: TRBD1; clone_size: NA; cdr3_aa: AINQGAKDTQY
j_call: TRBJ2-5; v_call: TRBV2; cdr3_length: 12; d_call: TRBD2; clone_size: NA; cdr3_aa: ASNLAGAEETQY
j_call: TRBJ2-5; v_call: TRBV11-2; cdr3_length: 12; d_call: NA; clone_size: NA; cdr3_aa: ASSLAIQGETQY
j_call: TRBJ2-5; v_call: TRBV5-6; cdr3_length: 12; d_call: NA; clone_size: once; cdr3_aa: ASSLAGGPETQY
j_call: TRBJ2-7; v_call: TRBV27; cdr3_length: 14; d_call: TRBD1; clone_size: NA; cdr3_aa: ASSPGQGQSSYEQY
j_call: TRBJ2-1; v_call: TRBV7-2; cdr3_length: 13; d_call: TRBD1; clone_size: NA; cdr3_aa: ASSLGQGFYNEQF
j_call: TRBJ1-2; v_call: TRBV28; cdr3_length: 14; d_call: NA; clone_size: NA; cdr3_aa: ASTPFFETGSYGYT
j_call: TRBJ2-7; v_call: TRBV5-1; cdr3_length: 11; d_call: TRBD2; clone_size: NA; cdr3_aa: ASSLKGGYEQY
j_call: TRBJ2-4; v_call: TRBV5-4; cdr3_length: 10; d_call: TRBD1; clone_size: NA; cdr3_aa: ASGTGEDIQY
j_call: TRBJ2-7; v_call: TRBV5-6; cdr3_length: 11; d_call: NA; clone_size: once; cdr3_aa: ASSSTVSYEQY
j_call: TRBJ2-3; v_call: TRBV28; cdr3_length: 13; d_call: TRBD1; clone_size: NA; cdr3_aa: ASSFGGQGTDTQY
j_call: TRBJ1-2; v_call: TRBV6-6; cdr3_length: 13; d_call: NA; clone_size: NA; cdr3_aa: ASSYREGANYGYT
j_call: TRBJ1-1; v_call: TRBV6-5; cdr3_length: 10; d_call: NA; clone_size: NA; cdr3_aa: ASSSANTEAF
j_call: TRBJ2-7; v_call: TRBV28; cdr3_length: 12; d_call: NA; clone_size: once; cdr3_aa: ASSELAPYYEQY
j_call: TRBJ2-5; v_call: TRBV4-2; cdr3_length: 12; d_call: NA; clone_size: NA; cdr3_aa: ASSQDWGAETQY
j_call: TRBJ2-3; v_call: TRBV9; cdr3_length: 12; d_call: NA; clone_size: NA; cdr3_aa: ASQRDLSTDTQY
j_call: TRBJ2-1; v_call: TRBV7-9; cdr3_length: 13; d_call: NA; clone_size: NA; cdr3_aa: ASSSRVFSYNEQF
j_call: TRBJ2-3; v_call: TRBV9; cdr3_length: 10; d_call: NA; clone_size: NA; cdr3_aa: ASSDRPDTQY
j_call: TRBJ2-3; v_call: TRBV6-5; cdr3_length: 12; d_call: NA; clone_size: NA; cdr3_aa: ASSYAPGGDTQY